Shown below are 32 T cell receptor beta chains from a single sample sequenced in a study of CXCR3-negative and CXCR3-positive naive CD8 T cells. TRB cDNA was prepared as libraries by UMI-labeled 5' RACE. Each CDR3 protein gets one entry in TCRdb, which reprocessed the 5' RACE reads and gives no DNA. With approximately 41,000 distinct CDR3 sequences in the sample, the ten largest clones hold about 10%. Source material: memory CD8+ T cells from blood. The receptors originated from a human donor in good health. Some clones in this sample may be carry-over from other donors' samples.

The chain recombines TRBV20-1 with TRBJ2-7; TCRdb's D gene call, TRBD1, goes unchecked for lack of DNA. The length of the CDR3 is 14 residues. Germline V lookup: CDR1 DFQATT, CDR2 SNEGSKA (reference sequence). The CDR3 sequence: CSARPGQGIYEQYF.

The chain is built from TRBV6-2 or TRBV6-3 and TRBJ1-2; TCRdb's assignment of TRBD1 cannot be checked, as there is no DNA. The germline V gene has CDR1 MNHEY and CDR2 SVGEGT. The length of the CDR3 is 15 residues. The CDR3 reads CASSYVPGDNYGYTF.

The chain uses TRBV7-8 and TRBJ1-3. Germline CDR1 SGHVS, CDR2 FQNEAQ. This CDR3 comprises 13 residues. The CDR3 spells CAIGGSSGNTIYF.

The V gene is TRBV6-2 or TRBV6-3, the J gene TRBJ1-1; TCRdb outputs TRBD1, but without DNA this stays unchecked. Germline V gives CDR1 MNHEY, CDR2 SVGEGT. This CDR3 is 14 amino acids long. CDR3 sequence reads: CASSPTGENTEAFF.

The J gene is TRBJ2-5, the V gene TRBV7-2; TCRdb picks TRBD1, but there is no DNA to check that call. From germline, CDR1 is SGHTA and CDR2 FQGNSA. The CDR3 spans 14 residues. The CDR3 loop is CASSDSGGKETQYF. Using reference TRBV7-2 and TRBJ2-5 for the parts outside the CDR3, the full variable domain is GAGVSQSPSNKVTEKGKDVELRCDPISGHTALYWYRQSLGQGLEFLIYFQGNSAPDKSGLPSDRFSAERTGGSVSTLTIQRTQQEDSAVYLCASSDSGGKETQYFGPGTRLLVL.

The genes are TRBV12-3 or TRBV12-4 and TRBJ1-5; the D gene TCRdb calls, TRBD1, cannot be checked with no DNA. The CDR3 extends over 14 amino acids. The CDR3 sequence: CASSGTGGGEPQHF.

The chain has TRBV7-9 and TRBJ1-2; TCRdb proposes TRBD1, but this gene call is untestable without DNA. This CDR3 region has 12 residues. Germline CDR1 and CDR2: SEHNR and FQNEAQ (reference sequence). The CDR3 sequence: CASSLVPGGYTF.

The rearrangement links TRBV5-5 to TRBJ1-1. Germline V lookup: CDR1 SGHKS, CDR2 YYEKEE (reference sequence). The CDR3 spans 14 residues. The chain's CDR3 is CASSLEGTSTEAFF.

The chain has TRBV7-9 and TRBJ1-1. The germline V gene has CDR1 SEHNR and CDR2 FQNEAQ (reference sequence). This CDR3 contains 12 residues. CDR3 sequence reads: CASSLSLTEAFF.

The chain links TRBV7-8 to TRBJ2-7. The germline CDR1 and CDR2 sequences are SGHVS and FQNEAQ. This CDR3 region has 14 residues. The CDR3 protein is CASSLMGGSYEQYF.

The V call is TRBV19, the J call TRBJ2-2. Germline CDR1 reads LNHDA; CDR2 reads SQIVND (reference sequence). CDR3 length equals 13 residues. The CDR3 loop is CASSIYGPGELFF.

The chain links TRBV5-1 to TRBJ2-7; absent DNA, TCRdb's TRBD1 call cannot be checked. Looked up from germline, CDR1 is SGHRS and CDR2 is YFSETQ. This CDR3 is 14 amino acids long. CDR3 sequence reads: CASRPWDGNYEQYF.

V and J are TRBV20-1 and TRBJ1-2. Germline assignment: CDR1 DFQATT and CDR2 SNEGSKA (reference sequence). The length of the CDR3 is 14 residues. This CDR3 reads CSARDTGSFYGYTF.

The chain links TRBV7-9 to TRBJ1-2. Germline V gene sequence: CDR1 SEHNR, CDR2 FQNEAQ (reference sequence). The CDR3 length is 13 residues. The CDR3 spells CASSLPTYYGYTF.

V and J are TRBV18 and TRBJ2-3; TCRdb outputs TRBD1, but without DNA this stays unchecked. This CDR3 has 14 amino acids. Looked up from germline, CDR1 is KGHSH and CDR2 is LQKENI. CDR3 residues: CASSYWDRTDTRYF.

The V gene is TRBV29-1, the J gene TRBJ2-1. Germline lookup yields CDR1 SQVTM and CDR2 ANQGSEA. CDR3 length: 13 amino acids. The CDR3 sequence is CSVQMGSNNEQFF.

The rearrangement uses TRBV6-5 and TRBJ2-3. CDR1 MNHEY and CDR2 SVGAGI come from the germline V gene. The CDR3 loop spans 13 amino acids. The CDR3 protein is CASSQVLTDTQYF.

J is TRBJ2-1 and V is TRBV9; TCRdb outputs TRBD2, but without DNA this stays unchecked. CDR3 size: 15 residues. Germline loops: CDR1 SGDLS, CDR2 YYNGEE. CDR3 residues: CASSVTSGGANEQFF. Drawing the rest from reference TRBV9 and TRBJ2-1, the complete variable domain is DSGVTQTPKHLITATGQRVTLRCSPRSGDLSVYWYQQSLDQGLQFLIQYYNGEERAKGNILERFSAQQFPDLHSELNLSSLELGDSALYFCASSVTSGGANEQFFGPGTRLTVL.

V gene TRBV5-1 combines with J gene TRBJ2-2; TCRdb outputs TRBD1, but without DNA this stays unchecked. This CDR3 has 15 amino acids. In germline, CDR1 is SGHRS, CDR2 YFSETQ. CDR3 region: CASSFRGQTPGELFF.

This chain uses TRBV28 with TRBJ2-2; TCRdb's assignment of TRBD2 cannot be checked, as there is no DNA. This CDR3 is built from 17 residues. Germline loops: CDR1 MDHEN, CDR2 SYDVKM. CDR3 region: CASSLTSGGPGTGELFF.

The rearrangement uses TRBV7-9 and TRBJ2-1. CDR1 is SEHNR and CDR2 is FQNEAQ in the germline V gene (reference sequence). The CDR3 runs to 15 residues. The CDR3 spells CASSSPDPKSNEQFF.

The rearrangement joins TRBV29-1 to TRBJ2-3; TCRdb's assignment of TRBD1 cannot be checked, as there is no DNA. The CDR3 is 14 residues long. Germline V lookup: CDR1 SQVTM, CDR2 ANQGSEA. The CDR3 protein is CSVPWDTSTDTQYF.

The chain is built from TRBV5-1 and TRBJ1-1. Germline CDR1 SGHRS, CDR2 YFSETQ. This CDR3 is 14 amino acids long. The CDR3 here is CASSTETVNTEAFF.

J is TRBJ2-2 and V is TRBV27; there is no DNA to check the TCRdb D call of TRBD2. Germline V gives CDR1 MNHEY, CDR2 SMNVEV (reference sequence). This CDR3 comprises 15 residues. The CDR3 loop is CASSSVLGRSGELFF.

The chain combines TRBV7-7 with TRBJ2-2; TCRdb calls TRBD2, which cannot be checked without DNA. The CDR3 consists of 17 residues. CDR1 SSHAT and CDR2 FNYEAQ come from the germline V gene (reference sequence). CDR3 amino acids: CASSRTTSGSTSGELFF.

This chain connects TRBV6-4 to TRBJ2-3; checking the TCRdb D call of TRBD1 is not possible without DNA. CDR3 length equals 13 residues. Germline V gene sequence: CDR1 MRHNA, CDR2 SNTAGT. CDR3 in amino acids: CASSGDSSDTQYF.

This chain connects TRBV14 to TRBJ2-7; there is no DNA to check the TCRdb D call of TRBD1. CDR1 is SGHDN and CDR2 is FVKESK in the germline V gene. There are 15 residues in the CDR3. CDR3 region: CASSQTDRPIYEQYF.

The V gene is TRBV9, the J gene TRBJ2-7; the TRBD1 assignment by TCRdb is unverifiable without DNA. The CDR3 extends over 12 amino acids. Germline V gene data show CDR1 as SGDLS and CDR2 as YYNGEE. CDR3 in amino acids: CASSPGDYEQYF.

The gene calls are TRBV10-2 and TRBJ2-7. The CDR3 runs to 13 residues. Per the germline V gene, CDR1 is WSHSY and CDR2 is SAAADI. Here the CDR3 reads CASSESDFYEQYF.

The chain uses TRBV29-1 and TRBJ1-1. The CDR3 contains 11 residues. Germline V CDR1 and CDR2: SQVTM, ANQGSEA. This CDR3 is CSVGGVTEAFF.

This CDR3 reads CASSFFGDTEAFF. This chain uses TRBV6-5 with TRBJ1-1. Looked up from germline, CDR1 is MNHEY and CDR2 is SVGAGI. The length of the CDR3 is 13 residues.

This chain connects TRBV7-3 to TRBJ2-3; TCRdb's D call of TRBD1 is untestable without DNA. Germline V gene data show CDR1 as SGHTA and CDR2 as FQGTGA. This CDR3 is 15 amino acids long. The CDR3: CASSVVAGSSDTQYF.